These 14 T cell receptor beta chains came from one sample sequenced in a study of post-analysis software for immune sequencing data. These receptors have no identified antigens. Study results and limitations: Patients carried five TRBV segments more frequently than controls did, and TRBV5-6, TRBV5-1 and TRBV20-1 were among them.

Sequencing libraries made from TCR beta cDNA carried unique molecular identifiers. TCRdb itself ran the PCR reads through MiXCR, one entry per CDR3 protein. The repertoire consists of 350,000 to 450,000 distinct CDR3 sequences, with about a third occurring once and the leading ten covering 13%. Sequencing was done on a sample of blood. The receptors here all came from a girl aged 5-17 years with multiple sclerosis.

In its sample, this clonotype was seen once. The rearrangement uses TRBV10-2 and TRBJ2-7, with 7 bases that match TRBD1. CDR1 is WSHSY and CDR2 is SAAADI in the germline V gene. The CDR3 extends over 14 amino acids. V was pared by 6 bases and J by 0 bases, with 5 bases of the junction left unmatched. CDR3 sequence (DNA): TGCGCCAGCAGGGACAGGACGTACTCCTACGAGCAGTACTTC. This gives the protein CASRDRTYSYEQYF.

This CDR3 is CASKAGASTDTQYF. CDR3 sequence (DNA): TGTGCCAGCAAAGCGGGGGCCAGCACAGATACGCAGTATTTT. The chain is built from TRBV27 and TRBJ2-3; 8 nucleotides agree with TRBD2. V shed 7 bases and J 0 bases; nucleotides not matched to a gene: 3. The CDR3 is 14 residues long. Per germline, CDR1 MNHEY and CDR2 SMNVEV (reference sequence).

This chain uses TRBV2 with TRBJ2-3; 7 nucleotides align to TRBD1. Trimming removed 5 bases from V and 6 bases from J; junction bases left unmatched: 11. The CDR3 covers 15 residues. CDR1 and CDR2 (germline): SNHLY, FYNNEI. The CDR3 DNA reads as TGTGCCAGCAGTCCACAGGGACAGCTAGGCGATACGCAGTATTTT. Translation gives CASSPQGQLGDTQYF.

The V gene is TRBV11-1, the J gene TRBJ2-1, with 8 bases matching TRBD2. The junction had 5 bases not matched to a gene; V was cut back by 5 bases and J by 8 bases. This CDR3 region has 13 residues. CDR1 and CDR2 (germline): SGHAT, FQDESV (reference sequence). CDR3 DNA: TGTGCCAGCAGCCCCCTCGGGAGGGATGAGCAGTTCTTC. This gives the protein CASSPLGRDEQFF.

There are many counts of this clonotype. This chain uses TRBV29-1 with TRBJ1-1, with TRBD1 matching over 7 bases. V lost 3 bases and J lost 0; bases outside the gene matches: 1. Germline CDR1 reads SQVTM; CDR2 reads ANQGSEA. The CDR3 is 13 amino acids. The CDR3 nucleotides read TGCAGCGTTGAGGGACAGCTGAACACTGAAGCTTTCTTT. Residues: CSVEGQLNTEAFF.

This clonotype was recorded a few times. The genes are TRBV5-1 and TRBJ1-5, with D perhaps TRBD1 (6 bases). Trimming left V 3 bases short and J 5 bases short, with 12 bases between. CDR1 SGHRS and CDR2 YFSETQ come from the germline V gene. This CDR3 has 14 residues. The CDR3 loop reads CASSSGHGDQPQHF. The CDR3 region has the DNA TGCGCCAGCAGCTCGGGACATGGGGATCAGCCCCAGCATTTT.

Only a few counts were recorded for this clonotype. The chain recombines TRBV6-5 with TRBJ2-7; TRBD1 matches 7 bases. V gave up 4 bases and J gave up 0 bases; unmatched junction bases: 9. The CDR3 is 16 residues long. The germline V gene has CDR1 MNHEY and CDR2 SVGAGI. The CDR3 spells CASSSLKTGSSYEQYF. CDR3 nucleotides: TGTGCCAGCAGTTCACTAAAGACAGGGAGCTCCTACGAGCAGTACTTC.

The gene calls are TRBV20-1 and TRBJ1-2; 7 nucleotides align to TRBD1. V lost 6 bases to trimming and J lost 5 bases; unmatched junction nucleotides: 9. Per germline, CDR1 DFQATT and CDR2 SNEGSKA (reference sequence). The CDR3 runs 13 residues. The CDR3 spells CSARGLGRYGYTF. The CDR3 DNA sequence: TGCAGTGCGAGGGGGCTTGGTCGGTATGGCTACACCTTC.

The genes are TRBV7-9 and TRBJ1-5; maybe TRBD1 (5 bases). The CDR3 is made up of 18 amino acids. Germline V CDR1 and CDR2: SEHNR, FQNEAQ (reference sequence). Deletions cut 2 bases from V and 2 bases from J, with 19 bases between. The CDR3 here is CASSLWQGDYLGNQPQHF. The DNA for the CDR3 is TGTGCCAGCAGCTTATGGCAGGGCGATTACTTGGGCAATCAGCCCCAGCATTTT.

The chain couples TRBV20-1 to TRBJ2-1; TRBD1 agrees at 10 bases. The CDR3 is made up of 16 amino acids. CDR1 and CDR2 (germline): DFQATT, SNEGSKA (reference sequence). The ends lost 2 bases at V and 5 bases at J; junction bases unmatched: 9. The CDR3 loop is CSARSLDRGGNNEQFF. In nucleotides, the CDR3 is TGCAGTGCTAGATCCTTGGACAGGGGGGGTAACAATGAGCAGTTCTTC.

The genes are TRBV5-5 and TRBJ2-4; the D gene is possibly TRBD1 (6 bases). The J call may be in error: the DNA end matches TRBJ2-7 better. The CDR3 contains 14 residues. Germline V gene lookup returns CDR1 SGHKS and CDR2 YYEKEE (reference sequence). CDR3 region: CASRVPGAGYEQYF. In DNA form, the CDR3 reads TGTGCCAGCAGGGTCCCAGGGGCGGGCTACGAGCAGTACTTC.

This clonotype was recorded many times. The chain employs TRBV29-1 and TRBJ2-7; D is possibly TRBD1 or TRBD2 (5 bases each). The J call is doubtful: the DNA matches TRBJ2-5 better. The CDR3 length is 12 residues. Germline V lookup: CDR1 SQVTM, CDR2 ANQGSEA. CDR3 protein: CSVERGAGTQYF. Written as DNA, the CDR3 is TGCAGCGTTGAAAGAGGGGCCGGGACCCAGTACTTC.

This clonotype was seen once. The chain employs TRBV6-1 and TRBJ1-1; weak D call: TRBD1 (6 bases). The V and J ends lost 8 bases and 2 bases respectively, with 18 bases between them. The CDR3 length is 15 residues. Germline loops: CDR1 MNHNS, CDR2 SASEGT. The CDR3 DNA is TGTGCCAGCCCCTCAGGACAGCCACGAAACACTGAAGCTTTCTTT. This encodes CASPSGQPRNTEAFF.

This clonotype has only a few counts. The gene calls are TRBV12-3 or TRBV12-4 and TRBJ1-2; D ambiguous. The CDR3 covers 13 residues. Trimming shortened V by 2 bases and J by 4 bases, and 8 bases separated the two germline ends. CDR3 nucleotide sequence: TGTGCCAGCAGTTTAAAGCAAAGCTATGGCTACACCTTC. Protein: CASSLKQSYGYTF.